This T cell receptor beta chain was captured by sequencing in a study of cytomegalovirus exposure and HLA in healthy donors. General study points: Clonal expansion, a later analysis showed, was greater in HLA-associated TCR beta chains than in equally common others. The sole available immune exposure information was CMV serostatus. A few CMV-associated chains were confirmed in vitro to be specific for CMV antigens.

Comment on this clone: Its antigen is as yet unknown.

Per the germline V gene, CDR1 is SGHDN and CDR2 is FVKESK. This CDR3 contains 15 residues. Germline trimming cut 3 bases from V and 2 bases from J; bases unmatched to any gene: 4. Vbeta (60) and Jbeta (13) primers were used in the PCR. Per the original methods: Around 10 million of the about 80 million unique TCR beta chains counted in a later analysis were shared. Data came from immunoSEQ multiplex PCR; TCRdb stores just in-frame clones and leaves some out. The V and J calls and clone size are taken from that table; D and trimming were inferred from the DNA. The data contain 100,000 to 150,000 clones, about four fifths of them singletons.

The sequencing sample was made of PBMCs. This TCR was sampled from a woman aged 35 to 49 in good health and CMV-seronegative. This rearrangement joins TRBV14 to TRBJ2-1, with 7 bases lining up with TRBD1. The CDR3: CASSHDRDAYNEQFF. DNA for the CDR3: TGTGCCAGCAGCCACGACAGGGACGCCTACAATGAGCAGTTCTTC.